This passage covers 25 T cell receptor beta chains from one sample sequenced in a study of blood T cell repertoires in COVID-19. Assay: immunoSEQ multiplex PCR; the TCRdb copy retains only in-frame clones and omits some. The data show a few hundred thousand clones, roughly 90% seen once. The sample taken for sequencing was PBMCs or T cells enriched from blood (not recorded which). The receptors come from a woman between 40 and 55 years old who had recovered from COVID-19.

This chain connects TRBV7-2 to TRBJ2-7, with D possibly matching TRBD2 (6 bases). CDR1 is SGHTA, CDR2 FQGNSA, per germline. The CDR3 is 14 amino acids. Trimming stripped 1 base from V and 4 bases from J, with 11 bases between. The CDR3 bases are TGTGCCAGCAGCTTAGATTGGGGGACTTACGAGCAGTACTTC. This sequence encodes CASSLDWGTYEQYF. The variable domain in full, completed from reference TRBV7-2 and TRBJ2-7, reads GAGVSQSPSNKVTEKGKDVELRCDPISGHTALYWYRQSLGQGLEFLIYFQGNSAPDKSGLPSDRFSAERTGGSVSTLTIQRTQQEDSAVYLCASSLDWGTYEQYFGPGTRLTVT.

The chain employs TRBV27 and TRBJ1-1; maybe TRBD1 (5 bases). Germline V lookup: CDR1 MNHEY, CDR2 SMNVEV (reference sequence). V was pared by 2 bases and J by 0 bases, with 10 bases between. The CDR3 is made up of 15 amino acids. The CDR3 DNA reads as TGTGCCAGCAGTTTAACCCCGACAGTGAACACTGAAGCTTTCTTT. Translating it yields CASSLTPTVNTEAFF.

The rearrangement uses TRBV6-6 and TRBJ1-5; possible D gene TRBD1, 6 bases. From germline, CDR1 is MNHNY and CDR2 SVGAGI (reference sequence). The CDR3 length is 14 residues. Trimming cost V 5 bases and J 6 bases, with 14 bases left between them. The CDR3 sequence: CASSPGQTGQPQHF. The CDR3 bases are TGTGCCAGCAGTCCCGGACAGACGGGTCAGCCCCAGCATTTT.

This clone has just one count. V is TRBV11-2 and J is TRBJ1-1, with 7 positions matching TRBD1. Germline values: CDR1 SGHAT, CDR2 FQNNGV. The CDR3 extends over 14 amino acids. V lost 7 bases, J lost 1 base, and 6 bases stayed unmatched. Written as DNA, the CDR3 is TGTGCCAGCATCGCAGACAGGGCGAACACTGAAGCTTTCTTT. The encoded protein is CASIADRANTEAFF.

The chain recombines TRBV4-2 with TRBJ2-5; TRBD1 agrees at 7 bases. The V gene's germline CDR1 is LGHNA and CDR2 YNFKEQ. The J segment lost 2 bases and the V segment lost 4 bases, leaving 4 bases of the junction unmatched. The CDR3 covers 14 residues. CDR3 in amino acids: CASSPGTAQETQYF. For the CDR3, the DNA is TGTGCCAGCAGCCCGGGGACAGCGCAAGAGACCCAGTACTTC.

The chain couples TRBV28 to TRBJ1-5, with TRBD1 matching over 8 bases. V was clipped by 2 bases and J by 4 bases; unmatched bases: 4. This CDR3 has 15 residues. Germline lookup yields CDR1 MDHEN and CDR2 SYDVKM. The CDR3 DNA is TGTGCCAGCAGTTTAGGGGACAGGTCAAATCAGCCCCAGCATTTT. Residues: CASSLGDRSNQPQHF.

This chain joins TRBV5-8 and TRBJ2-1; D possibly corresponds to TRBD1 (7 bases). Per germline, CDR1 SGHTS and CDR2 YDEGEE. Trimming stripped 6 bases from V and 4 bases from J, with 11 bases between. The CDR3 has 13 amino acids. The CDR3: CASTPGGYNEQFF. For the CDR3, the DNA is TGTGCCAGCACCCCAGGGGGGTACAATGAGCAGTTCTTC.

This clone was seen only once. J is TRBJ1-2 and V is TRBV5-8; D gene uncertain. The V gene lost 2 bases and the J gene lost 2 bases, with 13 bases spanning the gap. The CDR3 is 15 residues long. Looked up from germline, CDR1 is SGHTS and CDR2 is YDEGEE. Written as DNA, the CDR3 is TGTGCCAGCAGCTTTACGGGGATTACAAACTATGGCTACACCTTC. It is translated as CASSFTGITNYGYTF.

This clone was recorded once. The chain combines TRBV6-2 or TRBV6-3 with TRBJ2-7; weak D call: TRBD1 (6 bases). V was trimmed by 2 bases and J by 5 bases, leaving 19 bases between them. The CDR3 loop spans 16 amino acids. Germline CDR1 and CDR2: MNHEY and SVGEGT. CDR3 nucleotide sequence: TGTGCCAGCAGTTACCCTAAACCAACAGGGTTCCACGAGCAGTACTTC. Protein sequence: CASSYPKPTGFHEQYF.

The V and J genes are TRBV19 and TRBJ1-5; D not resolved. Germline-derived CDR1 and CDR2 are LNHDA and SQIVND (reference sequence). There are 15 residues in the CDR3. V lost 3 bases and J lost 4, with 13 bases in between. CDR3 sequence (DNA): TGTGCCAGTAGTATCCTGGAGGGCCGGAATCAGCCCCAGCATTTT. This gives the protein CASSILEGRNQPQHF.

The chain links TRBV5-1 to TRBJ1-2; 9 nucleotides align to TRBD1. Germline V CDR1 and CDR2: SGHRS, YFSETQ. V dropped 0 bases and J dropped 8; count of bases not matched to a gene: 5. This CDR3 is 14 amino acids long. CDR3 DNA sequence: TGCGCCAGCAGCTTGGGTGGGACAGGGAAAGGCTACACCTTC. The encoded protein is CASSLGGTGKGYTF.

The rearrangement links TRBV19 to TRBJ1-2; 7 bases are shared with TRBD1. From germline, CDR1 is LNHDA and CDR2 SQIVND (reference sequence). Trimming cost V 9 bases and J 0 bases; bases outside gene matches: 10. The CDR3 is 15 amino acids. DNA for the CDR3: TGTGCCAGCACTTACCCGGGACAGACTAACTATGGCTACACCTTC. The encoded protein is CASTYPGQTNYGYTF.

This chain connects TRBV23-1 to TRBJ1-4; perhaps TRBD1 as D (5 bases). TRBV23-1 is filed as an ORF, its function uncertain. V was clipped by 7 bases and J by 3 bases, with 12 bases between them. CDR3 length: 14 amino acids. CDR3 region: CASTYRYSNEKLFF. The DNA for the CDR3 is TGCGCCAGCACATACAGGTATTCTAATGAAAAACTGTTTTTT.

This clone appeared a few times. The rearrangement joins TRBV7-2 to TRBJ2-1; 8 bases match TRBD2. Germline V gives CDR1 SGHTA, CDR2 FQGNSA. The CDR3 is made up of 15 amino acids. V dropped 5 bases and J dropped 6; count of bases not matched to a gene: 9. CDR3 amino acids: CASSPGTSPLNEQFF. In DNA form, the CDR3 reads TGTGCCAGCAGCCCCGGGACTAGTCCCCTCAATGAGCAGTTCTTC.

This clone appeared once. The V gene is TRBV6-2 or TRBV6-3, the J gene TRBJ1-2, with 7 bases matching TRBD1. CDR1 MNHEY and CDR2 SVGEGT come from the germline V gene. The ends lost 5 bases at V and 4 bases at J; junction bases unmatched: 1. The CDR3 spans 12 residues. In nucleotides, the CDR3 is TGTGCCAGCAGTGACAGGGTCTATGGCTACACCTTC. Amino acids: CASSDRVYGYTF.

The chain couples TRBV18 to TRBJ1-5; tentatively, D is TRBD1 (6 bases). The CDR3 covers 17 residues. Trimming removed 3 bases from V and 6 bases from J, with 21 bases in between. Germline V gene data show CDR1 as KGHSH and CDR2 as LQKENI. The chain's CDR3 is CASSPWSAGGLGQPQHF. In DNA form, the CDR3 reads TGTGCCAGCTCACCCTGGAGTGCGGGGGGCCTAGGTCAGCCCCAGCATTTT.

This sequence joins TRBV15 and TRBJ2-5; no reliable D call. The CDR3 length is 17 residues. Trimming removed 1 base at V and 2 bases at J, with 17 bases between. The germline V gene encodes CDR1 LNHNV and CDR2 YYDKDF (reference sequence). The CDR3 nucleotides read TGTGCCACCAGCAGAGTAAGTGGCAGGCCGGCGCAAGAGACCCAGTACTTC. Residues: CATSRVSGRPAQETQYF.

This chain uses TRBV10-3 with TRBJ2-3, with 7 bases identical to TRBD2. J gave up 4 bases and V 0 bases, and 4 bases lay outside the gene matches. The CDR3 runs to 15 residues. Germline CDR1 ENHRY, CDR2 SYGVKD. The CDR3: CAISESLGGADTQYF. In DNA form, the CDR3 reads TGTGCCATCAGTGAGTCGCTGGGGGGGGCAGATACGCAGTATTTT.

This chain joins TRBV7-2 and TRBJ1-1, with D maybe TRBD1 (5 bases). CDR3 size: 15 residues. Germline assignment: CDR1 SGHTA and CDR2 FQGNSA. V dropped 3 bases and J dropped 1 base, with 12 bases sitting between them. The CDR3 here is CASSLSRAPNTEAFF. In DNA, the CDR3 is TGTGCCAGCAGCTTGTCCAGGGCGCCGAACACTGAAGCTTTCTTT.

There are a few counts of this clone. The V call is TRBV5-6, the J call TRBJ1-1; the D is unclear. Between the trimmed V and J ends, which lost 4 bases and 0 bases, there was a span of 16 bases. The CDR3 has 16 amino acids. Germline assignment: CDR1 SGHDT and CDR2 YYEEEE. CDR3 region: CASSTYRLDMNTEAFF. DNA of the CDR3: TGTGCCAGCAGCACGTACAGATTAGACATGAACACTGAAGCTTTCTTT.

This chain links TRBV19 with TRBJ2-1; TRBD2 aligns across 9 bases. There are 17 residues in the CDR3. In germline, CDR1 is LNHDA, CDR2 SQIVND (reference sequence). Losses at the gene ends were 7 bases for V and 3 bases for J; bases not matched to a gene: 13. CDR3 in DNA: TGTGCCAGTAATCAAATAGGGCAGCGGGAGGACTACAATGAGCAGTTCTTC. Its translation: CASNQIGQREDYNEQFF.

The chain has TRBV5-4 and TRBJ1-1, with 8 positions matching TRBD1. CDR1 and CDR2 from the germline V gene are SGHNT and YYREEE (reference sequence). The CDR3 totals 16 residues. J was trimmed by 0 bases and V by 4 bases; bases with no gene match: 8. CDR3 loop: CASSARTGSLNTEAFF. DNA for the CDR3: TGTGCCAGCAGCGCACGGACAGGGTCCCTGAACACTGAAGCTTTCTTT.

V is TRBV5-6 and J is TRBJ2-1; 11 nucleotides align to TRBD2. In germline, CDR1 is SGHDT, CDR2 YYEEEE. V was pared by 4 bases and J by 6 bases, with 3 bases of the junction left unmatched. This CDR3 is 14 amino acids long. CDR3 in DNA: TGTGCCAGCAGCCCACTAGCGGGAGTCAATGAGCAGTTCTTC. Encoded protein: CASSPLAGVNEQFF.

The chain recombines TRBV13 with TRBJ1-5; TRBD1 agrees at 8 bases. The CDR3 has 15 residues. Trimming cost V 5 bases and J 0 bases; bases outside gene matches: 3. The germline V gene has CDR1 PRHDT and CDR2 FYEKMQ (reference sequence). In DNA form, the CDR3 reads TGTGCCAGCAGCCTGGGACAGGCTAGCAATCAGCCCCAGCATTTT. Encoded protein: CASSLGQASNQPQHF.

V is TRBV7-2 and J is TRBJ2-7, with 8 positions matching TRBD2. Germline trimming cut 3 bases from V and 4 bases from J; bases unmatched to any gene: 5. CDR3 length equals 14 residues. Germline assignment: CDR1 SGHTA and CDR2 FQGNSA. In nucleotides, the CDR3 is TGTGCCAGCAGCTTTGGGACTAGGAATTACGAGCAGTACTTC. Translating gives CASSFGTRNYEQYF.